This TCR beta chain was identified in a study of Graves' ophthalmopathy and Graves' hyperthyroidism. For repertoire sequencing, the TCR beta CDR3 regions were amplified from RNA transcripts. RT-PCR was first run with HTBI primers, then multiplex PCR in a second round. TCRdb re-derived calls from the multiplex PCR reads in MiXCR, one entry per CDR3 protein. This sample has under 350,000 distinct CDR3 sequences; under 20% occur once, and the top ten carry roughly an eighth. There are many counts of this clonotype. This may be a read error, as it is one base from a much larger clone. Sequencing was done on a sample of peripheral blood. The clonotype comes from an adult man with Graves' ophthalmopathy.

CDR3 coding DNA: TGTGCCAGCAGGCCTTCGGGTATTTCCTTCCCCCCGATCTACGAGCAGTACTTC. It encodes CASRPSGISFPPIYEQYF. V gene TRBV6-2 or TRBV6-3 combines with J gene TRBJ2-7; D is unresolved. Germline CDR1 reads MNHEY; CDR2 reads SVGEGT. The CDR3 covers 18 residues. Trimming removed 6 bases from V and 3 bases from J, with 27 bases in between.